This entry describes one TCR beta chain. The antigen is unknown. TCRdb derives one entry per CDR3 protein from the 5' RACE reads, leaving out DNA. Its listing shows around 380,000 distinct CDR3 sequences. CDR3 size: 15 residues. Germline CDR1 reads LNHDA; CDR2 reads SQIVND (reference sequence). These data belong to a study of monozygotic twins with inflammatory bowel disease. Findings and limits, study-wide: IBD-affected twins scored below their healthy co-twins in TCRbeta diversity (inverse Simpson). Individual T cell subtypes were not distinguishable.

Researchers isolated total RNA from whole blood without sorting T cells. The receptor's source is a human donor with ulcerative colitis or Crohn's disease, or a healthy co-twin of an affected twin (not recorded which). This chain links TRBV19 with TRBJ2-1; TCRdb names TRBD2, which stays unverified in the absence of DNA. Sequencing was carried out using blood. CDR3 in amino acids: CASSIFSARGHEQFF.